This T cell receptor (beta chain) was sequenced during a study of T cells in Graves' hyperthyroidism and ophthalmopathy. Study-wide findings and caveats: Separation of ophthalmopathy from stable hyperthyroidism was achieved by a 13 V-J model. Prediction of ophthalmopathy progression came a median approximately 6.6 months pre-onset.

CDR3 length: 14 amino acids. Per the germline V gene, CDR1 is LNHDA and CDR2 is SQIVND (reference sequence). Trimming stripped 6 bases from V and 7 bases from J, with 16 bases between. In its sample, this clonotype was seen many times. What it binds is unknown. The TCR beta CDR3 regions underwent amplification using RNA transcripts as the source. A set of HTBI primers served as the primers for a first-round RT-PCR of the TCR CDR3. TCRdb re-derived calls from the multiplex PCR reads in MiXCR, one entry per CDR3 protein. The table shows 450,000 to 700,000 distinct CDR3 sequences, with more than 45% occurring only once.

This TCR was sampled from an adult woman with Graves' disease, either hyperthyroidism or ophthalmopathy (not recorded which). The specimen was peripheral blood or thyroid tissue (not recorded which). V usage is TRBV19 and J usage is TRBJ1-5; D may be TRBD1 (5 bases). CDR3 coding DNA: TGTGCCAGTAGCCCGATCGGGGGGGGGCAGCCCCAGCATTTT. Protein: CASSPIGGGQPQHF.